Sequencing of this T cell receptor beta chain was carried out in a study of blood T cell repertoires in COVID-19. Original processing methods: Estimation of nucleated cell counts was performed using reference gene primer amplification. The assay was immunoSEQ multiplex PCR, and TCRdb's table has in-frame clones only and misses some. V and J calls and clone size are given by that table; D and trimming were obtained from the DNA. The sample shows 200,000 to 250,000 clones, 88% of them seen only once. Between the trimmed V and J ends, which lost 5 bases and 5 bases, there was a span of 24 bases. The CDR3 runs to 17 residues. Germline CDR1 is SSHAT and CDR2 is FNYEAQ (reference sequence). Participants were aged roughly 18 to 90 years, lived in roughly 25 US areas, and enrolled virtually. Self-reported history from a screening survey and questionnaire set each donor's cohort.

The chain joins TRBV7-7 to TRBJ2-5; a weak D match, TRBD2 (5 bases). Sequences were obtained from PBMCs or T cells enriched from blood (not recorded which). The source of this sequence is a young woman who had been exposed to COVID-19. Written as DNA, the CDR3 is TGTGCCAGCAGCCCTTCCATACGGGCGGGTATGCGGGAGACCCAGTACTTC. Its protein product is CASSPSIRAGMRETQYF.